The sequence of this TCR beta chain was determined in a study of naive and memory T cell subsets. Study-wide results and caveats: Each distinct alpha or beta sequence counts as one clonotype. Over 90% of naive TCR sequences appeared only once, unlike memory subsets. The power law exponent of TCR abundance differed between naive and memory cells.

This clonotype is labeled as medium-sized. As yet, its antigen is unknown. Both TRBC1 and TRBC2 were covered by a beta constant-region primer of two equimolar oligonucleotides. Four rounds of PCR amplified the ligated cDNA using nested alpha and beta constant-region primers plus SP2. Ligation attached a single-stranded oligonucleotide with a 12-nucleotide UMI and the SP2 primer to the cDNA 3' end. MiXCR, run by TCRdb on the UMI-ligation and nested PCR reads, gives a single entry per CDR3 protein. In the table there are about 23,000 distinct CDR3 sequences, around 10% of which are singletons. Trimming at V came to 3 bases and at J to 0 bases, leaving 9 bases not matched to a gene. The V gene's germline CDR1 is LNHDA and CDR2 SQIVND (reference sequence). The CDR3 extends over 17 amino acids.

The rearrangement links TRBV19 to TRBJ2-3, with 7 nucleotides matching TRBD2. The clonotype comes from a human donor in good health. The specimen sequenced was central memory CD8+ T cells from blood. The CDR3 is CASSIGGSWASTDTQYF. In DNA form, the CDR3 reads TGTGCCAGTAGTATCGGCGGGAGTTGGGCTAGCACAGATACGCAGTATTTT.